What follows are 28 T cell receptor beta chains derived from one specimen sequenced in a study of T cell responses to AZD1222 COVID-19 vaccine. Sequencing used immunoSEQ multiplex PCR; TCRdb keeps in-frame clones, though not all of them. The table includes some 120,000 clones, about 86% detected once. Here the sequenced sample was peripheral blood, taken 28 days after the second AZD1222 dose. The receptor source for this set is an adult who received the AZD1222 COVID-19 vaccine.

The V and J genes are TRBV12-5 and TRBJ1-1; 8 bases map to TRBD1. The germline CDR1 and CDR2 sequences are LGHNT and FRNRAP. Trimming cost V 4 bases and J 10 bases; bases outside gene matches: 8. The CDR3 contains 13 residues. CDR3 residues: CASGWTGFRGAFF. The CDR3 nucleotides read TGTGCTAGTGGTTGGACAGGGTTTCGTGGAGCTTTCTTT.

The V and J genes are TRBV5-4 and TRBJ2-1, with TRBD2 identical over 16 bases. This CDR3 is 19 amino acids long. Germline CDR1 and CDR2: SGHNT and YYREEE (reference sequence). J lost 0 bases, V lost 3 bases, and 6 bases had no gene match. CDR3 DNA sequence: TGTGCCAGCAGCTCGCCGGGACTAGCGGGGGGGAGCTCCTACAATGAGCAGTTCTTC. Encoded protein: CASSSPGLAGGSSYNEQFF.

The chain joins TRBV10-1 to TRBJ1-1, with TRBD1 matching over 7 bases. J gave up 8 bases and V 6 bases, and 6 bases lay outside the gene matches. The CDR3 runs to 12 residues. The germline V gene encodes CDR1 WNHNN and CDR2 SYGVQD (reference sequence). The CDR3 DNA sequence: TGCGCCAGCAGGAAGGACAGGTTGGAAGCTTTCTTT. Protein: CASRKDRLEAFF.

The rearrangement joins TRBV30 to TRBJ1-1; D might be TRBD1 (5 bases). The CDR3 length is 13 residues. CDR1 is GTSNPN, CDR2 SVGIG, per germline (reference sequence). Trimming shortened V by 2 bases and J by 3 bases, and 10 bases separated the two germline ends. The DNA for the CDR3 is TGTGCCTGGAGTATGAAGGGGCACACTGAAGCTTTCTTT. It specifies CAWSMKGHTEAFF.

The CDR3 sequence is CATSRDTGGADTQYF. As DNA, the CDR3 is TGTGCCACCAGCAGAGATACAGGGGGCGCAGATACGCAGTATTTT. J is TRBJ2-3 and V is TRBV15; 9 nucleotides agree with TRBD1. The germline V gene encodes CDR1 LNHNV and CDR2 YYDKDF (reference sequence). CDR3 size: 15 residues. After removal of 0 bases from V and 4 bases from J, the junction contained 2 bases not matched to a gene.

The CDR3 bases are TGTGCCAGTAGTATAGATCGGGGGAACTATGGCTACACCTTC. It yields the protein CASSIDRGNYGYTF. The V gene is TRBV19, the J gene TRBJ1-2; the D gene is possibly TRBD1 (5 bases). The length of the CDR3 is 14 residues. Germline values: CDR1 LNHDA, CDR2 SQIVND (reference sequence). V lost 0 bases and J 2 bases, leaving 7 bases between the germline ends.

The chain joins TRBV5-1 to TRBJ1-4; possible D gene TRBD1, 5 bases. With 4 bases removed from V and 3 bases from J, the gap between germline ends came to 16 bases. CDR3 length: 16 amino acids. Germline V gene sequence: CDR1 SGHRS, CDR2 YFSETQ. The CDR3 here is CASSPIPGSANEKLFF. CDR3 coding DNA: TGCGCCAGCAGCCCTATACCAGGGTCGGCTAATGAAAAACTGTTTTTT.

The chain joins TRBV6-1 to TRBJ1-2, with D tentatively TRBD1 (6 bases). Germline-derived CDR1 and CDR2 are MNHNS and SASEGT. CDR3 length: 14 amino acids. V was clipped by 1 base and J by 4 bases, with 10 bases between them. The CDR3, as DNA: TGTGCCAGCAGTGAAGGGGGGGGCCCCTATGGCTACACCTTC. It is translated as CASSEGGGPYGYTF.

The V gene is TRBV19, the J gene TRBJ1-5, with 12 bases that match TRBD1. The CDR3 is 16 amino acids. V dropped 6 bases and J dropped 2; count of bases not matched to a gene: 5. CDR1 is LNHDA, CDR2 SQIVND, per germline (reference sequence). The CDR3 here is CASRGTGGAGNQPQHF. CDR3 bases: TGTGCCAGTAGAGGGACAGGGGGCGCGGGCAATCAGCCCCAGCATTTT.

This clone was seen more than once but under ten times. This chain joins TRBV30 and TRBJ1-3; D is possibly TRBD1 (6 bases). Trimming cost V 0 bases and J 4 bases, with 7 bases left between them. The CDR3 is 13 amino acids. Germline CDR1 is GTSNPN and CDR2 is SVGIG (reference sequence). The CDR3 region has the DNA TGTGCCTGGAGTGTAGGGGGAGGAAACACCATATATTTT. Translation gives CAWSVGGGNTIYF.

This rearrangement joins TRBV6-5 to TRBJ1-5; no clear D. Germline loops: CDR1 MNHEY, CDR2 SVGAGI. The CDR3 loop spans 15 amino acids. Trimming pared 6 bases from V and 5 bases from J, leaving 17 bases between. CDR3: CASSRRRGVDQPQHF. CDR3 sequence (DNA): TGTGCCAGCAGCCGCCGGCGGGGTGTGGATCAGCCCCAGCATTTT.

The chain employs TRBV7-8 and TRBJ1-3, with D unresolved. Germline lookup yields CDR1 SGHVS and CDR2 FQNEAQ. The CDR3 totals 14 residues. The V end was cut by 0 bases, the J end by 4 bases, with 7 bases between. The CDR3: CASSLAGSGNTIYF. CDR3 coding DNA: TGTGCCAGCAGCTTAGCAGGGTCCGGAAACACCATATATTTT.

The CDR3 DNA is TGTGCCAGCACGCTTACAGGCTCTGGGGCCAACGTCCTGACTTTC. This translates into CASTLTGSGANVLTF. The chain links TRBV11-3 to TRBJ2-6; D might be TRBD1 (5 bases). V was cut by 7 bases and J by 0 bases, with 10 bases left in between. CDR1 and CDR2 (germline): SGHNT, YENEEA. The CDR3 sequence is 15 residues long.

The chain recombines TRBV3-1 (or the pseudogene TRBV3-2) with TRBJ2-3; TRBD2 matches at 7 bases. V dropped 0 bases and J dropped 4; count of bases not matched to a gene: 7. Germline CDR1 and CDR2: LGHDT and YNNKEL (reference sequence). The CDR3 is 16 residues long. Here the CDR3 DNA reads TGTGCCAGCAGCCAAGATGCCCAGCGGGGCTCAGATACGCAGTATTTT. It encodes CASSQDAQRGSDTQYF.

Only one count was recorded for this clone. The chain is built from TRBV3-1 (or the pseudogene TRBV3-2) and TRBJ2-7; 11 positions agree with TRBD2. CDR1 is LGHDT and CDR2 is YNNKEL in the germline V gene (reference sequence). The CDR3 is 13 amino acids. V dropped 8 bases and J dropped 6; count of bases not matched to a gene: 6. The CDR3 region is CASGRLAGREQYF. The CDR3 DNA is TGTGCCAGCGGACGACTAGCGGGGCGCGAGCAGTACTTC.

The V gene is TRBV18, the J gene TRBJ2-1; maybe TRBD1 (6 bases). CDR1 and CDR2 from the germline V gene are KGHSH and LQKENI. The V gene lost 1 base and the J gene lost 7 bases, with 14 bases spanning the gap. CDR3 length: 15 residues. The CDR3 DNA reads TGTGCCAGCTCACCACAACAGGGACACGGAAATGAGCAGTTCTTC. Translating it yields CASSPQQGHGNEQFF.

This chain joins TRBV20-1 and TRBJ1-2; D uncertain. The V gene's germline CDR1 is DFQATT and CDR2 SNEGSKA (reference sequence). The CDR3 spans 11 residues. The CDR3 sequence is CNSFVDYGYTF. The CDR3 region has the DNA TGCAATAGCTTTGTTGACTATGGCTACACCTTC.

The chain links TRBV6-2 or TRBV6-3 to TRBJ2-1, with D unresolved. V was pared by 2 bases and J by 0 bases, with 11 bases between. Germline CDR1 MNHEY, CDR2 SVGEGT. CDR3 size: 16 residues. In DNA form, the CDR3 reads TGTGCCAGCAGTTACGCCCAGGTGAGCTCCTACAATGAGCAGTTCTTC. The encoded protein is CASSYAQVSSYNEQFF.

This clone appeared once. V gene TRBV3-1 (or the pseudogene TRBV3-2) combines with J gene TRBJ2-7; D possibly uses TRBD1 or TRBD2 (5 bases each). The germline V gene has CDR1 LGHDT and CDR2 YNNKEL (reference sequence). The CDR3 is made up of 14 amino acids. The V gene lost 4 bases and the J gene lost 2 bases, with 12 bases spanning the gap. Here the CDR3 reads CASSPGTGAYEQYF. The CDR3 DNA sequence: TGTGCCAGCAGCCCCGGGACGGGCGCCTACGAGCAGTACTTC.

This chain joins TRBV20-1 and TRBJ1-2, with D unclear. V was cut by 4 bases and J by 5 bases, with 8 bases left in between. CDR1 is DFQATT and CDR2 is SNEGSKA in the germline V gene (reference sequence). This CDR3 comprises 11 residues. The CDR3 nucleotides read TGCAGTGCTAAGGAGCCTTATGGCTACACCTTC. Translated, it gives CSAKEPYGYTF.

Concerning this clone: Other DNA sequences from this sample encode an identical CDR3 as well. The genes are TRBV15 and TRBJ1-2; D call uncertain. The V and J ends lost 0 bases and 6 bases respectively, with 8 bases between them. Germline lookup yields CDR1 LNHNV and CDR2 YYDKDF (reference sequence). The CDR3 totals 13 residues. CDR3 in DNA: TGTGCCACCAGCAGAGAAGAGGGAGATGGCTACACCTTC. This gives the protein CATSREEGDGYTF.

This sequence joins TRBV4-1 and TRBJ1-1; 8 bases are shared with TRBD1. Germline CDR1 MGHRA, CDR2 YSYEKL. V lost 1 base and J lost 11; bases outside the gene matches: 9. The CDR3 loop spans 14 amino acids. The CDR3 DNA sequence: TGCGCCAGCAGCCAAGTCCAGGGGGCTGTAGGGGCTTTCTTT. Translating it yields CASSQVQGAVGAFF.

The chain recombines TRBV5-1 with TRBJ1-3; D uncertain. Between the trimmed V and J ends, which lost 5 bases and 0 bases, there was a span of 12 bases. The germline gives CDR1 SGHRS, CDR2 YFSETQ. The CDR3 loop spans 15 amino acids. The CDR3 bases are TGCGCCAGCAGTTTTCAGCCTAACTCTGGAAACACCATATATTTT. Amino acid sequence: CASSFQPNSGNTIYF.

The J gene is TRBJ1-1, the V gene TRBV7-2; D may be TRBD1 (6 bases). Trimming stripped 7 bases from V and 5 bases from J, with 20 bases between. CDR3 size: 15 residues. CDR1 is SGHTA and CDR2 is FQGNSA in the germline V gene. In DNA, the CDR3 is TGTGCCAGCACAATGGACAGAATGGAGAAGACTGAAGCTTTCTTT. Its protein is CASTMDRMEKTEAFF.

This clone was seen only once. This chain joins TRBV11-2 and TRBJ2-1; 7 bases match TRBD2. CDR3 length equals 15 residues. V was pared by 3 bases and J by 4 bases, with 6 bases of the junction left unmatched. The germline gives CDR1 SGHAT, CDR2 FQNNGV. DNA of the CDR3: TGTGCCAGCAGCTTTTTGGGCGGGGGATACAATGAGCAGTTCTTC. Translated, it gives CASSFLGGGYNEQFF.

CDR3 sequence: CASSYSMNTEAFF. CDR3 DNA sequence: TGTGCCAGCAGTTACTCGATGAACACTGAAGCTTTCTTT. The chain couples TRBV6-6 to TRBJ1-1; no clear D. Trimming shortened V by 0 bases and J by 0 bases, and 2 bases separated the two germline ends. The CDR3 contains 13 residues. The germline CDR1 and CDR2 sequences are MNHNY and SVGAGI (reference sequence).

The chain employs TRBV3-1 (or the pseudogene TRBV3-2) and TRBJ1-2; D unresolved. This CDR3 spans 13 amino acids. Germline V lookup: CDR1 LGHDT, CDR2 YNNKEL (reference sequence). Trimming removed 0 bases from V and 5 bases from J, with 7 bases in between. CDR3 DNA: TGTGCCAGCAGCCAAGATTCGGTATATGGCTACACCTTC. Amino acid sequence: CASSQDSVYGYTF.

There are a few counts of this clone. The V gene is TRBV4-3, the J gene TRBJ2-7; D remains unclear. The V gene lost 3 bases and the J gene lost 2 bases, with 11 bases spanning the gap. Germline assignment: CDR1 LGHNA and CDR2 YSLEER. The CDR3 has 14 amino acids. CDR3 in DNA: TGCGCCAGCAGCCACGTGACCGAGGCCTACGAGCAGTACTTC. Its protein is CASSHVTEAYEQYF.